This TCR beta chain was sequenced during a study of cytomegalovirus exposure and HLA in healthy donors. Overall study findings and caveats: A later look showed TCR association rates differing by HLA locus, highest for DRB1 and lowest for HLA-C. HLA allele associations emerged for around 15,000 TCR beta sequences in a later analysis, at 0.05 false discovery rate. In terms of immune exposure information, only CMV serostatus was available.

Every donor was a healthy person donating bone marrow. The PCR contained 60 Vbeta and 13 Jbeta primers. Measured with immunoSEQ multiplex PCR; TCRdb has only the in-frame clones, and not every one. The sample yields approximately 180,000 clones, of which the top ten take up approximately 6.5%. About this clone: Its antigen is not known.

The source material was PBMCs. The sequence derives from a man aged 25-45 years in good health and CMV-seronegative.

The DNA for the CDR3 is TGTGCCAGCAGTTTCGGGACAGGGGGCGAGGCCGGGGAGCTGTTTTTT. This encodes CASSFGTGGEAGELFF. The V call is TRBV27, the J call TRBJ2-2; TRBD1 matches at 12 bases. CDR1 is MNHEY, CDR2 SMNVEV, per germline (reference sequence). This CDR3 has 16 amino acids. The V and J ends lost 3 bases and 6 bases, in that order; junction bases with no gene match: 5.